A selection of T cell receptor beta chains follows, all from one sample in a study of blood T cell repertoires in COVID-19. TCRdb's copy holds only in-frame clones and misses some; the assay was immunoSEQ multiplex PCR. The sample has about 15,000 clones; roughly 88% are singletons. Sequenced material: peripheral blood. The receptors shown here come from a man in his 70s in a cohort sampled during active COVID-19. CDR3s include the opening cysteine and the closing phenylalanine or tryptophan. The D gene is left open where the match is weak. The size entry is marked missing in some rows and otherwise reads once, few, many or a size class.

j_call	d_call	clone_size	v_call	cdr3_nt	cdr3_aa
TRBJ1-2	.	.	TRBV3-1/TRBV3-2	TGTGCCAGCAGCCAAGTGAGAGATGGCTATGGCTACACCTTC	CASSQVRDGYGYTF
TRBJ2-3	.	.	TRBV5-1	TGCGCCAGCAGCTTACGAACAGAAACTAGCACAGATACGCAGTATTTT	CASSLRTETSTDTQYF
TRBJ1-3	TRBD1	.	TRBV7-2	TGTGCCAGCAGCCTACAGGGGAGCTCTGGAAACACCATATATTTT	CASSLQGSSGNTIYF
TRBJ2-3	TRBD2	.	TRBV6-2/TRBV6-3	TGTGCCAGCAGTTACCCGGGACTAGCCCAAGCCACAGATACGCAGTATTTT	CASSYPGLAQATDTQYF
TRBJ2-6	.	.	TRBV10-3	TGTGCCACCGCCTACTCTGGGGCCAACGTCCTGACTTTC	CATAYSGANVLTF
TRBJ1-1	.	.	TRBV7-3	TGTGCCAGCAGCGCTGACAGGAACACTGAAGCTTTCTTT	CASSADRNTEAFF
TRBJ2-1	.	.	TRBV6-5	TGTGCCAGCACCCTTTACAATGAGCAGTTCTTC	CASTLYNEQFF
TRBJ2-7	TRBD2	.	TRBV6-2/TRBV6-3	TGTGCCAGCAGTAAGACTAGCGGGTCCTACGAGCAGTACTTC	CASSKTSGSYEQYF
TRBJ1-6	TRBD1	.	TRBV3-1/TRBV3-2	TGTGCCAGCAGCCAAGCGGGAGACAGGGTCTCACCCCTCCACTTT	CASSQAGDRVSPLHF
TRBJ2-1	.	.	TRBV9	TGTGCCAGCAGCGTACCGGAGGGAGCTAGTAGCTACAATGAGCAGTTCTTC	CASSVPEGASSYNEQFF
TRBJ1-1	.	.	TRBV18	TGTGCCAGCTCACCAAGGGACGGGGGACCTGAAGCTTTCTTT	CASSPRDGGPEAFF
TRBJ1-1	TRBD1	.	TRBV23-1	TGCGCCAGCAGCGACAGGGACAGACGCGTAGTGAACACTGAAGCTTTCTTT	CASSDRDRRVVNTEAFF
TRBJ1-5	.	few	TRBV18	TGTGCCAGCTCCCACGTCGGGGGGCGTGTGAGCAATCAGCCCCAGCATTTT	CASSHVGGRVSNQPQHF
TRBJ2-7	TRBD1	.	TRBV2	TGTGCCAGCCGAGACAGGGGAACCTACGAGCAGTACTTC	CASRDRGTYEQYF
TRBJ1-2	TRBD1	.	TRBV5-3	TGTGCCAGAAGCCTCAGGGGGTACGTCTATGGCTACACCTTC	CARSLRGYVYGYTF
TRBJ1-4	TRBD1	once	TRBV19	TGTGCCAGCAGACCCCGGCAGGGGGGAGGCGAAAAACTGTTTTTT	CASRPRQGGGEKLFF
TRBJ1-6	.	.	TRBV12-5	TGTGCTAGTGGTTTGGTACCGGGGGCACCCCTCCACTTT	CASGLVPGAPLHF
TRBJ2-7	TRBD1	.	TRBV6-5	TGTGCCAGCACCCTCGGACAGGGGTACGAGCAGTACTTC	CASTLGQGYEQYF